This T cell receptor (beta chain) was captured in a study of beta chain features in type 1 diabetes. Notes on the study in general: Shortening that was moderate but significant affected the TCRB CDR3s of Type 1 diabetes patients in all four CD4+ subsets.

Every isolated RNA sample was fully reverse transcribed, so sequencing captured expressed TCRB transcripts. The repertoire was sequenced with immunoSEQ multiplex PCR; TCRdb's copy has only in-frame clones and lacks some. Counted here are around 160,000 clones, about 51% occurring once; the ten biggest clones make up around 0.42%. For this clone: Its cognate antigen is unknown.

Germline V CDR1 and CDR2: SGHNT, YYREEE (reference sequence). CDR3 size: 15 residues. Trimming took 0 bases from V and 6 from J, leaving 13 bases between them. The specimen was Tregs from blood. This sequence originates from a young man in good health. This sequence joins TRBV5-4 and TRBJ2-1; maybe TRBD2 (5 bases). CDR3 DNA sequence: TGTGCCAGCAGCTTGGGCGGGTATAGAGGCAATGAGCAGTTCTTC. Residues: CASSLGGYRGNEQFF. Supplemented by reference TRBV5-4 and TRBJ2-1, the full variable domain reads ETGVTQSPTHLIKTRGQQVTLRCSSQSGHNTVSWYQQALGQGPQFIFQYYREEENGRGNFPPRFSGLQFPNYSSELNVNALELDDSALYLCASSLGGYRGNEQFFGPGTRLTVL.